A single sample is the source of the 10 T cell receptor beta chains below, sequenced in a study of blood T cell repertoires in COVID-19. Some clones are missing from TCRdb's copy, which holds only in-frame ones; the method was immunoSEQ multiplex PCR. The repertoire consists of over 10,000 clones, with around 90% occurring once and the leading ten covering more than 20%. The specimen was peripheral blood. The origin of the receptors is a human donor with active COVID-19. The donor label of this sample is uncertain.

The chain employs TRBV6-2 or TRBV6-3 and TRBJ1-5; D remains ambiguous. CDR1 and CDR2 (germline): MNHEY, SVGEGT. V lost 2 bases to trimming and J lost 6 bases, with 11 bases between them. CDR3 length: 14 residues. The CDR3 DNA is TGTGCCAGCAGTTACCAACAGAGGGTTCAGCCCCAGCATTTT. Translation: CASSYQQRVQPQHF.

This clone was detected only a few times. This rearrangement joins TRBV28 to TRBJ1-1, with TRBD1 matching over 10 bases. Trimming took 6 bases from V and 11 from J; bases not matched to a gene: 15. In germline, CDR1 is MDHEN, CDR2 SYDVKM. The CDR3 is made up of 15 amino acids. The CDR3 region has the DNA TGTGCCAGCAGCCCACCCGACAGGGGGCTTGTTGGGGCTTTCTTT. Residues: CASSPPDRGLVGAFF. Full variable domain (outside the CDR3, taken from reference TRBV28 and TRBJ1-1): DVKVTQSSRYLVKRTGEKVFLECVQDMDHENMFWYRQDPGLGLRLIYFSYDVKMKEKGDIPEGYSVSREKKERFSLILESASTNQTSMYLCASSPPDRGLVGAFFGQGTRLTVV.

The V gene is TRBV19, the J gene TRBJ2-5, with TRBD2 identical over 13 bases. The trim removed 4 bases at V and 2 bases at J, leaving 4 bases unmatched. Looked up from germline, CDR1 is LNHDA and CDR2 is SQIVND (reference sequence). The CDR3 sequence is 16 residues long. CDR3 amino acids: CASSRGLAGIQETQYF. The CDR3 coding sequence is TGTGCCAGTAGTAGGGGACTAGCGGGGATTCAAGAGACCCAGTACTTC.

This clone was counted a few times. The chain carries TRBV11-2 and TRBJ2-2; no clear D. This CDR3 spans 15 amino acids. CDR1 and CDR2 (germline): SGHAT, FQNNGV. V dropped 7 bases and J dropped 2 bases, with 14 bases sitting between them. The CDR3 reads CASTPGHLNTGELFF. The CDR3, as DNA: TGTGCCAGCACCCCTGGGCACCTTAACACCGGGGAGCTGTTTTTT.

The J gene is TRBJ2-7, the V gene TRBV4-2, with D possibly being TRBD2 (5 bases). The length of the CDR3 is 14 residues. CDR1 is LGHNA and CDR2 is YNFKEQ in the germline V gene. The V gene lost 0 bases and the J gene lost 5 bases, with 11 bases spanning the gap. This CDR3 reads CASSQDKARDEQYF. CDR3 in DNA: TGTGCCAGCAGCCAAGATAAAGCGCGGGACGAGCAGTACTTC.

In DNA, the CDR3 is TGCGCCAGCAGCCAAGGACAGGGGACAGGGGCGAGGGAGCAGTACTTC. This gives the protein CASSQGQGTGAREQYF. The rearrangement joins TRBV4-1 to TRBJ2-5; 10 bases are shared with TRBD1. CDR3 length: 16 amino acids. Germline V lookup: CDR1 MGHRA, CDR2 YSYEKL. V was clipped by 1 base and J by 11 bases; unmatched bases: 13.

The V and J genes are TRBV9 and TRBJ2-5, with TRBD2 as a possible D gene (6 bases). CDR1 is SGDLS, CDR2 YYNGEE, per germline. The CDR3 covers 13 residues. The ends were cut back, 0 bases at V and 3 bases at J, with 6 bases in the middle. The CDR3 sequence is CASSVGGEETQYF. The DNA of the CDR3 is TGTGCCAGCAGCGTAGGCGGGGAAGAGACCCAGTACTTC.

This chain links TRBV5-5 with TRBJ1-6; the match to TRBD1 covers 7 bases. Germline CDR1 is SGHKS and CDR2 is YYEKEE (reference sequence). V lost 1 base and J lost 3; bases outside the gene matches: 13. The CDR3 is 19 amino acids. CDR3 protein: CASSLRLAGGSLYNSPLHF. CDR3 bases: TGTGCCAGCAGCTTGCGGTTGGCAGGGGGTTCCCTCTATAATTCACCCCTCCACTTT.

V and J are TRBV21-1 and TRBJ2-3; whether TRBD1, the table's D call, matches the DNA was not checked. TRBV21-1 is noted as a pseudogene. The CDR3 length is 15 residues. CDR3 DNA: TGTGCCAGCAGCGGTCGCAGGGTTTTGGCAGATACGCAGTATTTT. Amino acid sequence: CASSGRRVLADTQYF.

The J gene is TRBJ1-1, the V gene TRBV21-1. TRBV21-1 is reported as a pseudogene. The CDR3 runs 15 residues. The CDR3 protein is CASSKGGVMDTEAFF. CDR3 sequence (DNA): TGTGCCAGCAGCAAAGGGGGAGTAATGGACACTGAAGCTTTCTTT.